A single sample gave rise to the 31 T cell receptor beta chains below, sequenced in a study of blood T cell repertoires in COVID-19. Assay: immunoSEQ multiplex PCR; the TCRdb copy retains only in-frame clones and omits some. The sample shows some 320,000 clones, approximately 85% of them seen only once. Sequenced sample: peripheral blood. The receptor set was obtained from a human donor in a cohort sampled during active COVID-19.

A note on this clone: This sample includes further DNA sequences coding for the same CDR3. The rearrangement uses TRBV12-3 or TRBV12-4 and TRBJ1-2, with D unresolved. The CDR3 is made up of 13 amino acids. Trimming took off 6 bases at V and 0 bases at J, with 8 bases between the two ends. The CDR3 region has the DNA TGTGCCAGCAGCCGGGAGTCTAACTATGGCTACACCTTC. It yields the protein CASSRESNYGYTF.

V usage is TRBV10-1 and J usage is TRBJ2-3; D is uncertain. V lost 4 bases and J lost 0, with 5 bases in between. Germline V lookup: CDR1 WNHNN, CDR2 SYGVQD (reference sequence). The CDR3 totals 13 residues. The CDR3 loop is CASSATSTDTQYF. The CDR3 nucleotides are TGCGCCAGCAGTGCGACTAGCACAGATACGCAGTATTTT.

The V call is TRBV14, the J call TRBJ1-2; tentatively, D is TRBD1 (6 bases). The V gene's germline CDR1 is SGHDN and CDR2 FVKESK. The CDR3 totals 14 residues. V was shortened by 4 bases and J by 6 bases, with 15 bases between the two germline ends. CDR3 loop: CASSRRGGVHGYTF. The CDR3, as DNA: TGTGCCAGCAGCCGCCGAGGGGGGGTACATGGCTACACCTTC.

The rearrangement links TRBV6-5 to TRBJ1-1; weak D call: TRBD1 (5 bases). This CDR3 is built from 14 residues. Germline V gives CDR1 MNHEY, CDR2 SVGAGI. V lost 6 bases, J lost 0 bases, and 11 bases lay in between. CDR3 in DNA: TGTGCCAGCAGGAACGGGGGGATGAACACTGAAGCTTTCTTT. It is translated as CASRNGGMNTEAFF.

The chain recombines TRBV11-2 with TRBJ2-2; D is perhaps TRBD1 (6 bases). Germline V gene data show CDR1 as SGHAT and CDR2 as FQNNGV. Trimming took 2 bases from V and 4 from J, leaving 8 bases between them. The CDR3 runs to 14 residues. The CDR3 bases are TGTGCCAGCAGCTTAATAGGGGGCACCGGGGAGCTGTTTTTT. This translates into CASSLIGGTGELFF.

The chain links TRBV11-2 to TRBJ2-1; weak D call: TRBD1 (5 bases). The ends were cut back, 3 bases at V and 0 bases at J, with 9 bases in the middle. From germline, CDR1 is SGHAT and CDR2 FQNNGV. CDR3 length equals 15 residues. The CDR3 spells CASSLTDRSYNEQFF. CDR3 nucleotide sequence: TGTGCCAGCAGCTTGACAGACCGCTCCTACAATGAGCAGTTCTTC.

This rearrangement joins TRBV28 to TRBJ2-2, with D tentatively TRBD1 (6 bases). The CDR3 runs to 18 residues. Germline CDR1 and CDR2: MDHEN and SYDVKM. V shed 4 bases and J shed 4 bases, with 22 bases lying between them. CDR3 DNA sequence: TGTGCCAGCAGTTCCAATTCCCACCGGACAGCTATCACCGGGGAGCTGTTTTTT. Protein product: CASSSNSHRTAITGELFF.

The chain uses TRBV15 and TRBJ1-2, with D perhaps TRBD1 (5 bases). Germline V gives CDR1 LNHNV, CDR2 YYDKDF (reference sequence). Trimming cost V 1 base and J 0 bases, with 9 bases left between them. This CDR3 is 15 amino acids long. The CDR3 sequence is CATSRAGASNYGYTF. DNA of the CDR3: TGTGCCACCAGCAGAGCTGGGGCATCTAACTATGGCTACACCTTC.

This clone was recorded only once. The rearrangement links TRBV7-8 to TRBJ1-1; D gene ambiguous. The germline V gene has CDR1 SGHVS and CDR2 FQNEAQ. With 7 bases removed from V and 7 bases from J, the gap between germline ends came to 16 bases. CDR3 length equals 13 residues. The DNA of the CDR3 is TGTGCCAGCACCCTGCGCGGGGTCCTTGAAGCTTTCTTT. This gives the protein CASTLRGVLEAFF.

This chain links TRBV12-5 with TRBJ1-1; D possibly corresponds to TRBD1 (6 bases). Trimming took off 1 base at V and 5 bases at J, with 32 bases between the two ends. The CDR3 length is 21 residues. The germline gives CDR1 LGHNT, CDR2 FRNRAP. This chain's CDR3 is CASGLGTGSLSSYLINTEAFF. The DNA for the CDR3 is TGTGCTAGTGGTTTGGGAACAGGGTCTTTAAGCAGTTACCTTATAAATACTGAAGCTTTCTTT.

The gene calls are TRBV19 and TRBJ2-4; TRBD1 aligns across 8 bases. Germline V gives CDR1 LNHDA, CDR2 SQIVND (reference sequence). This CDR3 has 14 amino acids. J lost 7 bases, V lost 5 bases, and 7 bases had no gene match. The CDR3 bases are TGTGCCAGTAGTTCAGGACAGGGCGGGAACATTCAGTACTTC. Encoded protein: CASSSGQGGNIQYF.

The chain employs TRBV19 and TRBJ1-2, with D tentatively TRBD1 (5 bases). Deletions cut 3 bases from V and 2 bases from J, with 10 bases between. The CDR3 extends over 14 amino acids. Germline V gene sequence: CDR1 LNHDA, CDR2 SQIVND (reference sequence). CDR3 amino acids: CASSIPGLNYGYTF. As DNA, the CDR3 is TGTGCCAGTAGTATTCCAGGGCTCAACTATGGCTACACCTTC.

This chain connects TRBV24-1 to TRBJ2-1; possibly TRBD2 for D (7 bases). The CDR3 length is 13 residues. The V and J ends lost 7 bases and 2 bases respectively, with 8 bases between them. The germline CDR1 and CDR2 sequences are KGHDR and SFDVKD. CDR3 nucleotide sequence: TGTGCCACCAGGGGGGGGCCCTACAATGAGCAGTTCTTC. Its protein product is CATRGGPYNEQFF.

The chain employs TRBV6-5 and TRBJ2-3; the match to TRBD2 covers 11 bases. The CDR3 is made up of 15 amino acids. CDR1 and CDR2 (germline): MNHEY, SVGAGI. V was clipped by 10 bases and J by 0 bases; unmatched bases: 6. CDR3 protein: CATRLAGLSTDTQYF. The CDR3 DNA reads as TGTGCCACTCGACTAGCGGGGCTTAGCACAGATACGCAGTATTTT.

The chain recombines TRBV19 with TRBJ2-7; D unresolved. Germline values: CDR1 LNHDA, CDR2 SQIVND (reference sequence). The CDR3 runs to 13 residues. V was pared by 7 bases and J by 0 bases, with 10 bases between. CDR3 protein: CASKGRSSYEQYF. CDR3 coding DNA: TGTGCCAGTAAAGGCCGGAGCTCCTACGAGCAGTACTTC.

This clone was seen a handful of times. The rearrangement uses TRBV5-1 and TRBJ1-1, with 10 positions matching TRBD1. The V gene end was trimmed by 2 bases and the J gene end by 3 bases; junction bases not matched to a gene: 7. The germline V gene has CDR1 SGHRS and CDR2 YFSETQ. The CDR3 is 16 amino acids. This CDR3 is CASSFSLDRGDTEAFF. The CDR3 nucleotides are TGCGCCAGCAGCTTTAGCCTGGACAGGGGGGACACTGAAGCTTTCTTT.

The gene calls are TRBV11-2 and TRBJ2-5; D gene unclear. V dropped 5 bases and J dropped 0 bases, with 10 bases sitting between them. The CDR3 spans 14 residues. Per germline, CDR1 SGHAT and CDR2 FQNNGV. The CDR3 DNA is TGTGCCAGCAGCCGCGGCAGAAACCAAGAGACCCAGTACTTC. This sequence encodes CASSRGRNQETQYF.

A few counts support this clone. This chain uses TRBV7-7 with TRBJ2-2, with D perhaps matching TRBD1 (7 bases). V was clipped by 5 bases and J by 4 bases, with 17 bases between them. Per the germline V gene, CDR1 is SSHAT and CDR2 is FNYEAQ (reference sequence). The CDR3 is 16 amino acids. CDR3 sequence reads: CASSPQGGRATGELFF. The CDR3, as DNA: TGTGCCAGCAGCCCTCAGGGGGGCAGGGCCACCGGGGAGCTGTTTTTT.

The chain carries TRBV6-2 or TRBV6-3 and TRBJ1-2; a weak D match, TRBD1 (5 bases). The CDR3 is 13 residues long. V lost 6 bases, J lost 6 bases, and 14 bases lay in between. CDR1 MNHEY and CDR2 SVGEGT come from the germline V gene. CDR3 DNA: TGTGCCAGCAGCCACTCAGGGCCAAATGGCTACACCTTC. This codes for CASSHSGPNGYTF.

The genes are TRBV6-2 or TRBV6-3 and TRBJ1-2, with D possibly matching TRBD1 (5 bases). Germline CDR1 reads MNHEY; CDR2 reads SVGEGT. CDR3 length: 12 amino acids. V shed 6 bases and J shed 8 bases, with 13 bases lying between them. DNA for the CDR3: TGTGCCAGCAGCCCTCAGGGCTACGGCTACACCTTC. Amino acids: CASSPQGYGYTF.

CDR3 nucleotide sequence: TGTGCCTGGTCCAACAGGGCGAACACTGAAGCTTTCTTT. Its protein product is CAWSNRANTEAFF. The chain combines TRBV30 with TRBJ1-1; weak D call: TRBD1 (6 bases). Germline values: CDR1 GTSNPN, CDR2 SVGIG (reference sequence). V was pared by 5 bases and J by 1 base, with 11 bases between. There are 13 residues in the CDR3.

The rearrangement links TRBV4-1 to TRBJ1-1; tentative D call: TRBD1 (6 bases). Trimming left V 4 bases short and J 0 bases short, with 12 bases between. Germline V CDR1 and CDR2: MGHRA, YSYEKL. The CDR3 has 15 amino acids. The CDR3 sequence: CASSPPGTLNTEAFF. In DNA form, the CDR3 reads TGCGCCAGCAGCCCCCCCGGGACACTGAACACTGAAGCTTTCTTT.

The CDR3 reads CASSRTGPGYTF. Here the CDR3 DNA reads TGTGCCAGTAGTCGAACAGGGCCTGGCTACACCTTC. The chain links TRBV19 to TRBJ1-2; perhaps TRBD1 as D (6 bases). Germline V lookup: CDR1 LNHDA, CDR2 SQIVND (reference sequence). The CDR3 covers 12 residues. Trimming shortened V by 5 bases and J by 7 bases, and 11 bases separated the two germline ends.

The chain couples TRBV19 to TRBJ2-1; 16 nucleotides match TRBD2. There are 18 residues in the CDR3. The ends lost 7 bases at V and 9 bases at J; junction bases unmatched: 15. Germline V gene lookup returns CDR1 LNHDA and CDR2 SQIVND (reference sequence). The CDR3 sequence: CASTTPGLAGGLGGEQFF. DNA for the CDR3: TGTGCCAGTACAACGCCGGGACTAGCGGGGGGGCTTGGCGGTGAGCAGTTCTTC.

The chain couples TRBV12-5 to TRBJ2-5; D is ambiguous. Trimming pared 1 base from V and 8 bases from J, leaving 14 bases between. CDR1 and CDR2 from the germline V gene are LGHNT and FRNRAP. The CDR3 consists of 14 residues. The CDR3 DNA sequence: TGTGCTAGTGGTTTGGACCCCTCGCAGGAAACCCAGTACTTC. Residues: CASGLDPSQETQYF.

The chain uses TRBV7-8 and TRBJ2-6; D is possibly TRBD2 (5 bases). Germline CDR1 and CDR2: SGHVS and FQNEAQ. The CDR3 totals 14 residues. Trimming removed 8 bases from V and 1 base from J, with 9 bases in between. The CDR3 DNA reads TGTGCCAGCGAGGGTTGGTCTGGGGCCAACGTCCTGACTTTC. Residues: CASEGWSGANVLTF.

The CDR3 bases are TGCGCCAGCAGTGACGGGGGGGGGACCTACGAGCAGTACTTC. This sequence encodes CASSDGGGTYEQYF. This chain uses TRBV10-1 with TRBJ2-7, with 8 bases matching TRBD2. Germline CDR1 WNHNN, CDR2 SYGVQD (reference sequence). V trimming: 3 bases; J trimming: 2 bases; junction bases outside the gene matches: 3. There are 14 residues in the CDR3.

The V and J genes are TRBV9 and TRBJ2-3; TRBD2 matches at 13 bases. The CDR3 totals 17 residues. The ends lost 4 bases at V and 1 base at J; junction bases unmatched: 6. Germline CDR1 SGDLS, CDR2 YYNGEE. The CDR3 sequence: CASSLRTSGGGTDTQYF. In nucleotides, the CDR3 is TGTGCCAGCAGCCTTCGGACTAGCGGGGGAGGCACAGATACGCAGTATTTT. Full variable domain (outside the CDR3, taken from reference TRBV9 and TRBJ2-3): DSGVTQTPKHLITATGQRVTLRCSPRSGDLSVYWYQQSLDQGLQFLIQYYNGEERAKGNILERFSAQQFPDLHSELNLSSLELGDSALYFCASSLRTSGGGTDTQYFGPGTRLTVL.

This chain joins TRBV11-2 and TRBJ2-2, with D possibly TRBD2 on 6 matching bases. Trimming cost V 6 bases and J 5 bases, with 13 bases left between them. Germline V lookup: CDR1 SGHAT, CDR2 FQNNGV. This CDR3 has 14 amino acids. CDR3 nucleotide sequence: TGTGCCAGCAGTCCGCTAGGGAGGACCGGGGAGCTGTTTTTT. This sequence encodes CASSPLGRTGELFF.

This clone was detected once. V gene TRBV5-6 combines with J gene TRBJ2-7, with 10 bases that match TRBD1. Germline V lookup: CDR1 SGHDT, CDR2 YYEEEE. The CDR3 covers 15 residues. The J segment lost 7 bases and the V segment lost 2 bases, leaving 9 bases of the junction unmatched. In DNA, the CDR3 is TGTGCCAGCAGCTTACTTCCGGGACAGGGGAGTGAGCAGTACTTC. Encoded protein: CASSLLPGQGSEQYF. The full variable domain, its missing parts supplied by reference TRBV5-6 and TRBJ2-7, is DAGVTQSPTHLIKTRGQQVTLRCSPKSGHDTVSWYQQALGQGPQFIFQYYEEEERQRGNFPDRFSGHQFPNYSSELNVNALLLGDSALYLCASSLLPGQGSEQYFGPGTRLTVT.

The chain is built from TRBV5-5 and TRBJ2-2, with TRBD2 matching 9 bases. CDR3 length: 18 residues. With V trimmed by 4 bases and J by 6 bases, 16 bases remained unmatched. CDR1 and CDR2 from the germline V gene are SGHKS and YYEKEE (reference sequence). The CDR3: CASSLRGAGGSWSGELFF. In DNA, the CDR3 is TGTGCCAGCAGCCTCCGGGGAGCGGGGGGCTCTTGGTCCGGGGAGCTGTTTTTT.